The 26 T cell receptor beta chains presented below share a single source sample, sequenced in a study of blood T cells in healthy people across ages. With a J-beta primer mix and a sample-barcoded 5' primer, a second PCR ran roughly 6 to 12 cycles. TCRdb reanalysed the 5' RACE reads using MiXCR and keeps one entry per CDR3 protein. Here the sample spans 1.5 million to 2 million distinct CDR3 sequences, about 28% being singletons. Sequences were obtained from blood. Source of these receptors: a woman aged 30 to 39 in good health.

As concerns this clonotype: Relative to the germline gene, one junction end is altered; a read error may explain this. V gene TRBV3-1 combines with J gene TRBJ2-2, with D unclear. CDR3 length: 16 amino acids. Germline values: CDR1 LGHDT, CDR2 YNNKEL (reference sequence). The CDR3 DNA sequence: TGTGCCAGCAGCCAAGCGGGCACTTCGAACACCGAGGAGCTGTTTTTT. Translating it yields CASSQAGTSNTEELFF.

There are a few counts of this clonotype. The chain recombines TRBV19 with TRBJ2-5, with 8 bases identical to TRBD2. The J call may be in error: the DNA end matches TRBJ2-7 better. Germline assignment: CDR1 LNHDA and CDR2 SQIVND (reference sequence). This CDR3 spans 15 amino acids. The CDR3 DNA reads TGTGCCAGTAGCATAATGGGGAGCGGGAGCCACGAGCAGTACTTC. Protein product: CASSIMGSGSHEQYF.

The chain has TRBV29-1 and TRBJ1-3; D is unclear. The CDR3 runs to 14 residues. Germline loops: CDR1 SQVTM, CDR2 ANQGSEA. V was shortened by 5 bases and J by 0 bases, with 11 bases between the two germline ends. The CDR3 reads CSVLQLSSGNTIYF. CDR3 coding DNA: TGCAGCGTTCTACAGCTATCCTCTGGAAACACCATATATTTT.

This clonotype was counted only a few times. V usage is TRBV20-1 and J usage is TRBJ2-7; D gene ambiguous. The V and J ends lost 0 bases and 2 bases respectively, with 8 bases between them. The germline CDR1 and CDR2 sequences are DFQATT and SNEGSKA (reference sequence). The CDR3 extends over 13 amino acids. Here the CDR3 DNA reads TGCAGTGCTAGAGATGCCAGCCCCTACGAGCAGTACTTC. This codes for CSARDASPYEQYF.

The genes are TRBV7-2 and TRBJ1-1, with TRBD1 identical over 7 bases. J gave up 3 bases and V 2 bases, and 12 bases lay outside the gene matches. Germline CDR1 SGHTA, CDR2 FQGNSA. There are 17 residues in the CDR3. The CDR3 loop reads CASSLSSRRGPDTEAFF. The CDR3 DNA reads TGTGCCAGCAGCTTATCTTCCCGGAGGGGGCCCGACACTGAAGCTTTCTTT.

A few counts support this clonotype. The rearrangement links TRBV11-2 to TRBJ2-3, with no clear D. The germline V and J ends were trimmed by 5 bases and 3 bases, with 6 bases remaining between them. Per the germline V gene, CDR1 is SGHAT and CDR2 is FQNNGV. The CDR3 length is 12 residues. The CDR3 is CASSGDTDTQYF. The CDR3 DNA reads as TGTGCCAGCAGCGGAGATACAGATACGCAGTATTTT.

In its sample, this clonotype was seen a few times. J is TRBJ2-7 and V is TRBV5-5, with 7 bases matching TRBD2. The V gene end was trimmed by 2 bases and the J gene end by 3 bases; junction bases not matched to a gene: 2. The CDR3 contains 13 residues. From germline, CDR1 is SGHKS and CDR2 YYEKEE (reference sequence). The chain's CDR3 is CASSFTSVYEQYF. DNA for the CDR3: TGTGCCAGCAGCTTTACTAGCGTCTACGAGCAGTACTTC.

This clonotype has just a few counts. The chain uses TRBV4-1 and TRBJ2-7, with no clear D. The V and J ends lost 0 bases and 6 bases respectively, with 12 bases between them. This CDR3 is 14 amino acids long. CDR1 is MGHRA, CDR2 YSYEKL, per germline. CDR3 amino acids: CASSQEGAYPEQYF. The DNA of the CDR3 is TGCGCCAGCAGCCAAGAGGGTGCCTACCCCGAGCAGTACTTC.

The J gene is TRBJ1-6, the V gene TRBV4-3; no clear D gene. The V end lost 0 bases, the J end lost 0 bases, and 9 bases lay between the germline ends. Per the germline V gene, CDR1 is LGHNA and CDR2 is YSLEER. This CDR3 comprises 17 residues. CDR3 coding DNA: TGCGCCAGCAGCCAAGATCTGGGGAGCTCCTATAATTCACCCCTCCACTTT. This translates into CASSQDLGSSYNSPLHF.

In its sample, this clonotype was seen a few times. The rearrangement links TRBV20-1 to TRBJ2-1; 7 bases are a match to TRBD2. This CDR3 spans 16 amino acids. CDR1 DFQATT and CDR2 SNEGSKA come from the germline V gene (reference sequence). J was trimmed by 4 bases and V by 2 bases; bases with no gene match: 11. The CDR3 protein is CSARRGAGRLYNEQFF. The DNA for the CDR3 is TGCAGTGCTAGACGGGGAGCGGGAAGACTTTACAATGAGCAGTTCTTC.

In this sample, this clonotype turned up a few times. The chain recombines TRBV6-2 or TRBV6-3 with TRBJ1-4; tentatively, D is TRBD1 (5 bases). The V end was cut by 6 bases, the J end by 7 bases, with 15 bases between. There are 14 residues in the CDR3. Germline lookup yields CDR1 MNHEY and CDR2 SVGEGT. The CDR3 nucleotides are TGTGCCAGCAGCCGGTCTGGCGGGGCTGAAAAACTGTTTTTT. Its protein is CASSRSGGAEKLFF.

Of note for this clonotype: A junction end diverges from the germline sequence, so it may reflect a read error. The CDR3 region has the DNA TGCGCCACCAGCAGAGATAGGTCCCGCCTATCGATCTCCTACAATGAGCAGTACTTC. Translation gives CATSRDRSRLSISYNEQYF. The chain links TRBV15 to TRBJ2-1, with D unresolved. Matching the DNA end better, TRBJ2-7 makes the J call doubtful. CDR1 LNHNV and CDR2 YYDKDF come from the germline V gene (reference sequence). The CDR3 loop spans 19 amino acids.

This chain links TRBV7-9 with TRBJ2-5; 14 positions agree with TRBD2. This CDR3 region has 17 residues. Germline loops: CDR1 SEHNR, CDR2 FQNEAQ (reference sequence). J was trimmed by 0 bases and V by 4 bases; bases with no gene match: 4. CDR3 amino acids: CASSSGTSGRDQETQYF. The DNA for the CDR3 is TGTGCCAGCAGCTCCGGGACTAGCGGGAGAGACCAAGAGACCCAGTACTTC. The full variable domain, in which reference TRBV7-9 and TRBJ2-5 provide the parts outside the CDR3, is DTGVSQNPRHKITKRGQNVTFRCDPISEHNRLYWYRQTLGQGPEFLTYFQNEAQLEKSRLLSDRFSAERPKGSFSTLEIQRTEQGDSAMYLCASSSGTSGRDQETQYFGPGTRLLVL.

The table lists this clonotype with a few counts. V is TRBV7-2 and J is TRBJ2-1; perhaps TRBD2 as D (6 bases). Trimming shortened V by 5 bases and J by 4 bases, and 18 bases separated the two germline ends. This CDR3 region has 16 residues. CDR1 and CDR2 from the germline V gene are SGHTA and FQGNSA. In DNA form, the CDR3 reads TGTGCCAGCAGCCTTCCAGGACTACCATTTTACAATGAGCAGTTCTTC. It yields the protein CASSLPGLPFYNEQFF.

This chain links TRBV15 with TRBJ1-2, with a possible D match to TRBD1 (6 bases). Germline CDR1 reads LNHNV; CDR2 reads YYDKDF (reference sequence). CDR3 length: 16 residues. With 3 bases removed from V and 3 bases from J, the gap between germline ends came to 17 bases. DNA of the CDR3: TGTGCCACCAGCAGGCTAACAGGGTCCCGGGACTATGGCTACACCTTC. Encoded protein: CATSRLTGSRDYGYTF.

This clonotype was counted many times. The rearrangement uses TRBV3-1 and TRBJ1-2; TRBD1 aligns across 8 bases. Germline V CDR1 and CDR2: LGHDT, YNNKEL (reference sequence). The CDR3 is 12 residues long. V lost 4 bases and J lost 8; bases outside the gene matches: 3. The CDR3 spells CASSPTGEGYTF. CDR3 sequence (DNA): TGTGCCAGCAGCCCGACAGGGGAAGGCTACACCTTC. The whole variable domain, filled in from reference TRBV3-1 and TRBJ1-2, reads DTAVSQTPKYLVTQMGNDKSIKCEQNLGHDTMYWYKQDSKKFLKIMFSYNNKELIINETVPNRFSPKSPDKAHLNLHINSLELGDSAVYFCASSPTGEGYTFGSGTRLTVV.

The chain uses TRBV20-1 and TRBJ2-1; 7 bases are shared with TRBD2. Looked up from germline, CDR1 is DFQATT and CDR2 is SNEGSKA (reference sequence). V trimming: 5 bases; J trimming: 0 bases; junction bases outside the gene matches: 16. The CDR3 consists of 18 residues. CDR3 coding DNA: TGCAGTGCTCCCGATTGGGCGGGAGAGGGGATCTCCTACAATGAGCAGTTCTTC. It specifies CSAPDWAGEGISYNEQFF.

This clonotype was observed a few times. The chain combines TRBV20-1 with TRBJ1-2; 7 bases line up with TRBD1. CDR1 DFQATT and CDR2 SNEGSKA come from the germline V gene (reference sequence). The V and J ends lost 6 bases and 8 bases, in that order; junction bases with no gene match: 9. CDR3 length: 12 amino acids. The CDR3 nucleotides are TGCAGTGCCACCACAGGGGCCCGGGGCTACACCTTC. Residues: CSATTGARGYTF.

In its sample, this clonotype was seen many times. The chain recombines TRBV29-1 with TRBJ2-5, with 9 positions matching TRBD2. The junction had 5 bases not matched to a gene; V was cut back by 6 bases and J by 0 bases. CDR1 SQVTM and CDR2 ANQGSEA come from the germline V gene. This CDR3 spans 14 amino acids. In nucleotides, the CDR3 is TGCAGCGTGCCTAGCGGGGCGTACCAAGAGACCCAGTACTTC. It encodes CSVPSGAYQETQYF.

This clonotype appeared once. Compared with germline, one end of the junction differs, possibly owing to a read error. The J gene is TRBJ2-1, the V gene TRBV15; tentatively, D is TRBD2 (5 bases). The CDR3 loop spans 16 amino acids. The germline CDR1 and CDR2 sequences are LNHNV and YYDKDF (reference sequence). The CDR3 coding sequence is TGTACCACCAGCCCCGAAGGGCGGACTGGAAGCAATGAGCAGTTCTTC. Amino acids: CTTSPEGRTGSNEQFF.

CDR3 sequence reads: CSVSTPNTEAFF. Written as DNA, the CDR3 is TGCAGCGTCTCTACACCGAACACTGAAGCTTTCTTT. The chain carries TRBV29-1 and TRBJ1-1; D is unresolved. V was clipped by 6 bases and J by 1 base, with 9 bases between them. The CDR3 is 12 residues long. Germline lookup yields CDR1 SQVTM and CDR2 ANQGSEA.

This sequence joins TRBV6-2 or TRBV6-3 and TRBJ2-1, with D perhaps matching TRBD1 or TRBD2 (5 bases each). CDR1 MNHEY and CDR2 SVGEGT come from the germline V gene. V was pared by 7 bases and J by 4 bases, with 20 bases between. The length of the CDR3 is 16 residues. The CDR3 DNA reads TGTGCCAGCATGGGGCCGGGGTTAATCAATTACAATGAGCAGTTCTTC. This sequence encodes CASMGPGLINYNEQFF.

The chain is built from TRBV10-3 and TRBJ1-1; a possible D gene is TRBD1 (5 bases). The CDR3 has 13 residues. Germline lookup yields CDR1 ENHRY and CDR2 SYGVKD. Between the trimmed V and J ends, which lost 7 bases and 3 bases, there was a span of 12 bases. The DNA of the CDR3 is TGTGCCATCAAATGGGGAGGGGACACTGAAGCTTTCTTT. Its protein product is CAIKWGGDTEAFF.

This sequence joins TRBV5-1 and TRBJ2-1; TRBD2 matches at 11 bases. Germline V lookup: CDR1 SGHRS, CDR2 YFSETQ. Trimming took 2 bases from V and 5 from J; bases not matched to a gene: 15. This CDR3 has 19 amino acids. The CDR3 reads CASSFTSRLAGGPNNEQFF. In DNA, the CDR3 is TGCGCCAGCAGCTTCACAAGTCGGTTAGCGGGAGGGCCTAACAATGAGCAGTTCTTC.

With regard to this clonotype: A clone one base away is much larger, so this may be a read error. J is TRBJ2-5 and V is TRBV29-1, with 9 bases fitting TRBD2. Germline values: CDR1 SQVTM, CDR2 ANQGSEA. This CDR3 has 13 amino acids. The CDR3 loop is CSVEGVAGEAQYF. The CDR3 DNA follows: TGCAGCGTTGAAGGCGTAGCGGGAGAGGCCCAGTACTTC. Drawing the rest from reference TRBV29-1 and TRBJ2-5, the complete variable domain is SAVISQKPSRDICQRGTSLTIQCQVDSQVTMMFWYRQQPGQSLTLIATANQGSEATYESGFVIDKFPISRPNLTFSTLTVSNMSPEDSSIYLCSVEGVAGEAQYFGPGTRLLVL.

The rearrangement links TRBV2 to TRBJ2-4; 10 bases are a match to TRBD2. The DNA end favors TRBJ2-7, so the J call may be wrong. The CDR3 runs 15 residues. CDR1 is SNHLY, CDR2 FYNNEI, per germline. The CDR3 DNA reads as TGTGCCAGCGCTGAGGGGAGCGGGAGGGCCCACGAGCAGTACTTC. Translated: CASAEGSGRAHEQYF.